These 23 T cell receptor beta chains share one sample of origin, sequenced in a study of Graves' ophthalmopathy and Graves' hyperthyroidism. CDR3 regions of TCR beta were amplified from RNA transcripts. After a first-round RT-PCR with HTBI primers, a second-round multiplex PCR was run. One entry per CDR3 protein, called by TCRdb with MiXCR from the multiplex PCR reads. The sample lists 650,000 to 900,000 distinct CDR3 sequences, around 40% occurring once. Specimen: peripheral blood. The origin of the receptors is an adult man with Graves' ophthalmopathy.

This clonotype occurred many times. The J gene is TRBJ2-5, the V gene TRBV15; perhaps TRBD1 as D (6 bases). Trimming removed 0 bases at V and 5 bases at J, with 19 bases between. The CDR3 has 17 residues. The germline CDR1 and CDR2 sequences are LNHNV and YYDKDF (reference sequence). The CDR3 DNA sequence: TGTGCCACCAGCAGAGATCCCATCCTCCAGGGGTGGGAGACCCAGTACTTC. This encodes CATSRDPILQGWETQYF.

The chain couples TRBV20-1 to TRBJ2-5; D might be TRBD1 or TRBD2, each matching 6 bases. Trimming shortened V by 5 bases and J by 5 bases, and 21 bases separated the two germline ends. Germline assignment: CDR1 DFQATT and CDR2 SNEGSKA (reference sequence). CDR3 size: 15 residues. The CDR3: CSAPNDRWREETQYF. CDR3 DNA: TGCAGTGCTCCAAACGACAGGTGGAGGGAGGAGACCCAGTACTTC.

The rearrangement uses TRBV7-2 and TRBJ2-7, with D perhaps TRBD1 or TRBD2 (5 bases each). This CDR3 spans 12 amino acids. The V and J ends lost 6 bases and 5 bases respectively, with 11 bases between them. The germline V gene encodes CDR1 SGHTA and CDR2 FQGNSA. Here the CDR3 DNA reads TGTGCCAGCAGGGGGCCCGGGAACGAGCAGTACTTC. Its translation is CASRGPGNEQYF.

This chain uses TRBV7-9 with TRBJ2-7; unclear D gene. Germline V gene sequence: CDR1 SEHNR, CDR2 FQNEAQ (reference sequence). V dropped 4 bases and J dropped 5 bases, with 15 bases sitting between them. The CDR3 runs 14 residues. The CDR3 spells CASSSRTPFDEQYF. The CDR3 coding sequence is TGTGCCAGCAGCTCACGGACCCCATTTGACGAGCAGTACTTC.

This clonotype was seen more than once but under ten times. The chain couples TRBV24-1 to TRBJ2-2; maybe TRBD1 (6 bases). The V gene lost 3 bases and the J gene lost 6 bases, with 7 bases spanning the gap. The CDR3 is 13 residues long. Per the germline V gene, CDR1 is KGHDR and CDR2 is SFDVKD. The CDR3, as DNA: TGTGCCACCAGTGATGCAGGGGCCGGGGAGCTGTTTTTT. Its protein product is CATSDAGAGELFF.

In the case of this clonotype: This may stem from a read error, because a much larger clone lies one nucleotide away. The chain couples TRBV6-6 to TRBJ1-1, with a tentative D call TRBD1 (5 bases). Trimming removed 2 bases at V and 4 bases at J, with 11 bases between. Germline CDR1 MNHNY, CDR2 SVGAGI (reference sequence). This CDR3 region has 14 residues. The CDR3, as DNA: TGTGCCAGCAGTTACGCGGGGGGAAGCACTGAAGCTTTCTTT. This sequence encodes CASSYAGGSTEAFF.

This clonotype appeared a few times. Compared with germline, one end of the junction differs, possibly owing to a read error. The chain has TRBV7-9 and TRBJ2-7; no clear D. The CDR3 extends over 14 amino acids. The V gene's germline CDR1 is SEHNR and CDR2 FQNEAQ (reference sequence). CDR3 amino acids: CASSQDIESYEQYF. The CDR3 bases are TGCGCCAGCAGCCAAGATATAGAATCGTACGAGCAGTACTTC.

V is TRBV7-8 and J is TRBJ1-1; possible D gene TRBD1, 5 bases. Germline V CDR1 and CDR2: SGHVS, FQNEAQ. Trimming took off 6 bases at V and 4 bases at J, with 15 bases between the two ends. The CDR3 runs to 14 residues. In nucleotides, the CDR3 is TGTGCCAGCAGTGCGGGCCAGGGAAGCACTGAAGCTTTCTTT. It codes for CASSAGQGSTEAFF. Based on the CDR3 plus reference TRBV7-8 and TRBJ1-1, the full variable domain is GAGVSQSPRYKVAKRGQDVALRCDPISGHVSLFWYQQALGQGPEFLTYFQNEAQLDKSGLPSDRFFAERPEGSVSTLKIQRTQQEDSAVYLCASSAGQGSTEAFFGQGTRLTVV.

This clonotype was seen at least ten times. The V call is TRBV7-9, the J call TRBJ1-1; the D gene is possibly TRBD1 (5 bases). The V and J ends lost 3 bases and 2 bases respectively, with 7 bases between them. The CDR3 is made up of 13 amino acids. The V gene's germline CDR1 is SEHNR and CDR2 FQNEAQ (reference sequence). The CDR3 nucleotides read TGTGCCAGCAGCTTTGGGGCCAACACTGAAGCTTTCTTT. It translates to CASSFGANTEAFF.

This clonotype came up a few times. The chain links TRBV19 to TRBJ2-7, with D possibly TRBD2 on 6 matching bases. The V end was cut by 3 bases, the J end by 0 bases, with 12 bases between. This CDR3 spans 15 amino acids. The germline V gene encodes CDR1 LNHDA and CDR2 SQIVND (reference sequence). CDR3 sequence (DNA): TGTGCCAGTAGTATGGGGACTTTAAGCTCCTACGAGCAGTACTTC. It specifies CASSMGTLSSYEQYF.

V is TRBV7-3 and J is TRBJ2-7; 7 nucleotides align to TRBD1. After removal of 8 bases from V and 5 bases from J, the junction contained 15 bases not matched to a gene. Germline V lookup: CDR1 SGHTA, CDR2 FQGTGA. CDR3 length: 15 residues. The CDR3 sequence: CASSLTPGQSDEQYF. The CDR3 nucleotides read TGTGCCAGCTCCCTAACACCGGGACAGTCTGACGAGCAGTACTTC.

The CDR3 region is CASRQANYGYTF. The CDR3 DNA reads TGTGCCAGCAGGCAGGCGAACTATGGCTACACCTTC. This chain connects TRBV6-5 to TRBJ1-2; D is ambiguous. Per germline, CDR1 MNHEY and CDR2 SVGAGI. The CDR3 consists of 12 residues. Trimming cost V 6 bases and J 2 bases, with 7 bases left between them.

The chain joins TRBV14 to TRBJ1-2; 12 nucleotides line up with TRBD1. Germline assignment: CDR1 SGHDN and CDR2 FVKESK. The trim removed 3 bases at V and 3 bases at J, leaving 11 bases unmatched. The CDR3 has 18 amino acids. The CDR3 spells CASSQGPGQGAQHYGYTF. CDR3 in DNA: TGTGCCAGCAGCCAGGGTCCGGGACAGGGGGCGCAGCACTATGGCTACACCTTC.

This clonotype has more than one count but fewer than ten. This chain links TRBV20-1 with TRBJ2-7; no reliable D call. The CDR3 loop spans 14 amino acids. V was clipped by 1 base and J by 2 bases, with 12 bases between them. Germline-derived CDR1 and CDR2 are DFQATT and SNEGSKA (reference sequence). CDR3 in DNA: TGCAGTGCTAGAGTGAGGCAGGCTACCTACGAGCAGTACTTC. This codes for CSARVRQATYEQYF.

Turning to this clonotype: This sequence may be a read error, since a much larger clone differs from it by one base. The chain recombines TRBV10-3 with TRBJ1-2, with D maybe TRBD1 (6 bases). Germline CDR1 and CDR2: ENHRY and SYGVKD. CDR3 size: 14 residues. V lost 6 bases and J lost 9, with 20 bases in between. CDR3 DNA sequence: TGTGCCATCAGCGAGGGTAACAGGGTCTCGAGCTACACCTTC. Translated: CAISEGNRVSSYTF.

This clonotype was seen at least ten times. The V call is TRBV2, the J call TRBJ1-1; the match to TRBD1 covers 8 bases. The germline V gene encodes CDR1 SNHLY and CDR2 FYNNEI. J lost 3 bases, V lost 8 bases, and 5 bases had no gene match. CDR3 size: 13 residues. The CDR3 loop reads CASGQGAYTEAFF. DNA of the CDR3: TGTGCCAGCGGGCAGGGGGCCTACACTGAAGCTTTCTTT.

This clonotype has a handful of counts. CDR3 sequence: CASSSRQSRGNTEAFF. The CDR3, as DNA: TGTGCCAGTAGCTCTCGACAGAGTCGAGGGAACACTGAAGCTTTCTTT. The V gene is TRBV19, the J gene TRBJ1-1; D perhaps matches TRBD1 (5 bases). Deletions cut 6 bases from V and 1 base from J, with 18 bases between. The CDR3 has 16 amino acids. CDR1 and CDR2 from the germline V gene are LNHDA and SQIVND (reference sequence).

The chain links TRBV20-1 to TRBJ1-2; the D is unclear. CDR1 and CDR2 (germline): DFQATT, SNEGSKA (reference sequence). Between the trimmed V and J ends, which lost 6 bases and 5 bases, there was a span of 19 bases. CDR3 length: 14 amino acids. The CDR3 loop is CSAHGRLQLYGYTF. In DNA form, the CDR3 reads TGCAGTGCCCATGGACGGCTACAACTTTATGGCTACACCTTC.

Remarks on this clonotype: The junction does not match germline at one end; this may be a read error. The chain has TRBV2 and TRBJ2-7; TRBD1 is a possible D gene (6 bases). Germline values: CDR1 SNHLY, CDR2 FYNNEI. CDR3 size: 15 residues. As DNA, the CDR3 is TGCGCCAGCAGCTCTTCTTGGACAGACACCTACGAGCAGTACTTC. Its protein is CASSSSWTDTYEQYF.

V usage is TRBV30 and J usage is TRBJ1-2; D is uncertain. The ends were cut back, 3 bases at V and 8 bases at J, with 10 bases in the middle. The CDR3 contains 11 residues. Per germline, CDR1 GTSNPN and CDR2 SVGIG (reference sequence). DNA for the CDR3: TGTGCCTGGAGGGAATTGGAAGGCTACACCTTC. Residues: CAWRELEGYTF.

This clonotype was picked up a small number of times. The rearrangement uses TRBV10-3 and TRBJ2-2, with 8 bases lining up with TRBD1. Germline CDR1 reads ENHRY; CDR2 reads SYGVKD. The V and J ends lost 10 bases and 7 bases, in that order; junction bases with no gene match: 17. The length of the CDR3 is 16 residues. The CDR3 loop is CASSPWQGAADGELFF. The CDR3 nucleotides are TGTGCCAGCTCACCATGGCAGGGGGCGGCGGACGGGGAGCTGTTTTTT.

The chain recombines TRBV9 with TRBJ1-2, with a possible D match to TRBD1 (5 bases). CDR3 length: 13 amino acids. Trimming shortened V by 5 bases and J by 8 bases, and 16 bases separated the two germline ends. In germline, CDR1 is SGDLS, CDR2 YYNGEE. The CDR3, as DNA: TGTGCCAGCAGTGCCCAGGGCCTGGGGGGCTACACCTTC. This translates into CASSAQGLGGYTF.

The chain couples TRBV2 to TRBJ1-1; D unresolved. The germline V gene has CDR1 SNHLY and CDR2 FYNNEI. The V end was cut by 6 bases, the J end by 0 bases, with 17 bases between. This CDR3 is 16 amino acids long. In DNA, the CDR3 is TGTGCCAGCAGCAGCAAAGCCGGGAATCTGAACACTGAAGCTTTCTTT. Translation gives CASSSKAGNLNTEAFF.